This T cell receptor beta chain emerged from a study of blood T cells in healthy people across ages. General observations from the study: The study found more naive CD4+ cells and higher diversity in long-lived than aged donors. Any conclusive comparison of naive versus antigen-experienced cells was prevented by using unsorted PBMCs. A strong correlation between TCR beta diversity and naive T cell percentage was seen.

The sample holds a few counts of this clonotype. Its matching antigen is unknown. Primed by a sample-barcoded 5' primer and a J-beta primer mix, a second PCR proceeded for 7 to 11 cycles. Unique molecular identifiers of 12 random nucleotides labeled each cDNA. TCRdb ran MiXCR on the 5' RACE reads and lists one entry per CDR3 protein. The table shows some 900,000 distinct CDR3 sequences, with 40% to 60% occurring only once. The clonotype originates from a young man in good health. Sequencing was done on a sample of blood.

The CDR3 protein is CASSLVGSGEQYF. The DNA of the CDR3 is TGTGCCAGCAGCTTAGTCGGGTCAGGGGAACAGTACTTC. V gene TRBV11-2 combines with J gene TRBJ2-7, with D maybe TRBD1 (6 bases). V shed 1 base and J shed 10 bases, with 14 bases lying between them. The CDR3 contains 13 residues. Germline CDR1 is SGHAT and CDR2 is FQNNGV.